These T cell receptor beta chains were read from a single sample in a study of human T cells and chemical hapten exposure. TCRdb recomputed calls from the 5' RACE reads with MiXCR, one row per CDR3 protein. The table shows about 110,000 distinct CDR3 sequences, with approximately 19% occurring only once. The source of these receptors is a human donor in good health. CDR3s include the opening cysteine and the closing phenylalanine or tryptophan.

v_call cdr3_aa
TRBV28 CATLQEGVGETQYF
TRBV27 CASSFGLEWGEQYF
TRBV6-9 CASSYQAQERKDTEAFF
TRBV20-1 CSARRGGQKSDTQYF
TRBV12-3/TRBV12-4 CASGLGAGSYEQYF
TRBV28 CASSQLAGVSEAFF
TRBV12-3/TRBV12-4 CASTPGQGRNNEQFF
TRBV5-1 CASSITSGIFTDTQYF
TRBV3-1 CASSQVGNTGELFF
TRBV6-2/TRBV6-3 CASSYSGPGTEAFF
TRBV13 CASSLKMYTIYF
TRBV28 CASSLTGGNTIYF
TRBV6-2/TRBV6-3 CASSRWQGNTEAFF
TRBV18 CASSPVITASNTEAFF
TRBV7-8 CASSIQGVSYEQYF
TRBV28 CASSIRTGVYNQPQHF
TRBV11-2 CASSSLRQGADTQYF
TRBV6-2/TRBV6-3 CASSPRQGHGYTF
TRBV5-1 CASSFTTGGTQYF
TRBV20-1 CSARARGGVGPATQYF
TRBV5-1 CASSSQTGNYGYTF
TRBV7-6 CASSRVGLANEQFF
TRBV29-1 CSAGQRSTEAFF
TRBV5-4 CASSLFLDYLAPDTQYF
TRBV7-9 CASSSGLGPYNEQFF
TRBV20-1 CSATQGTDTQYF
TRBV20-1 CSAKAELIETGELFF
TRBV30 CAWSPSRGARTEAFF
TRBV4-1 CASSRGREADTQYF
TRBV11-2 CASSKRQVSGNTIYF
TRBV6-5 CASSYLTDLYNEQFF
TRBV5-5 CASSLERPGVDPQHF
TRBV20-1 CSARDPGLASFF
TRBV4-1 CASSRTGGNQPQHF
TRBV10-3 CAIRQGRGNTIYF
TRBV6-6 CATWGNSLNNSPLHF
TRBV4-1 CASSQDAHLGVLSDTQYF
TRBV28 CASRYRYEQYF
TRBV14 CASSQDSGRLTDTQYF
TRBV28 CASSPAPGYEQYF
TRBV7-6 CASSLNRGIGGNTIYF